A selection of T cell receptor beta chains follows, all from one sample in a study of blood T cell repertoires in COVID-19. Some clones are missing from TCRdb's copy, which holds only in-frame ones; the method was immunoSEQ multiplex PCR. The data contain some 190,000 clones, around 86% of them singletons. The specimen sequenced was PBMCs or T cells enriched from blood (not recorded which). The receptors here all came from a man aged 40-55 years with acute COVID-19. The CDR3 runs from the conserved cysteine through the conserved F or W. The order of the fields is CDR3 protein, CDR3 DNA, clone size, D gene, J gene, V gene. D genes are given only for firm matches. Expanded clones are given a class, and other clones once, few, many or no size at all.

CASSLEGRTNEKLFF | TGCGCCAGCAGCTTGGAGGGGAGGACTAATGAAAAACTGTTTTTT | . | . | TRBJ1-4 | TRBV5-1
CASSQDLREGFF | TGTGCCAGCAGCCAAGATCTGCGGGAGGGTTTCTTC | . | TRBD2 | TRBJ2-7 | TRBV3-1/TRBV3-2
CASRLLAGDGELFF | TGTGCCAGCAGGTTACTAGCGGGAGACGGGGAGCTGTTTTTT | . | TRBD2 | TRBJ2-2 | TRBV7-2
CASSLDRGNEQFF | TGTGCCAGCAGCTTGGACAGGGGCAATGAGCAGTTCTTC | . | TRBD1 | TRBJ2-1 | TRBV11-3
CASSDRGSNQPQHF | TGTGCCAGCAGCGACAGGGGGAGCAATCAGCCCCAGCATTTT | . | TRBD1 | TRBJ1-5 | TRBV3-1/TRBV3-2
CAWRGIAGSNEQFF | TGTGCCTGGAGGGGGATAGCGGGTAGCAATGAGCAGTTCTTC | . | TRBD2 | TRBJ2-1 | TRBV30
CASSPLDQDTQYF | TGTGCCAGCAGCCCCCTAGACCAAGATACGCAGTATTTT | . | . | TRBJ2-3 | TRBV14
CASSFPFQGTEAFF | TGTGCCAGCAGCTTCCCTTTTCAGGGTACTGAAGCTTTCTTT | . | . | TRBJ1-1 | TRBV7-9
CASSLRTSPLHF | TGTGCCAGCAGTTTGCGGACATCACCCCTCCACTTT | . | . | TRBJ1-6 | TRBV28
CASSLGSGMFYNEQFF | TGCGCCAGCAGCTTGGGCAGCGGGATGTTCTACAATGAGCAGTTCTTC | . | TRBD2 | TRBJ2-1 | TRBV5-1
CASSGQGTGELFF | TGTGCCAGCAGCGGACAGGGCACCGGGGAGCTGTTTTTT | . | TRBD1 | TRBJ2-2 | TRBV2
CASSPGLAGRTDTQYF | TGTGCCAGCAGCCCCGGACTAGCGGGTCGCACAGATACGCAGTATTTT | . | TRBD2 | TRBJ2-3 | TRBV11-3
CASSSRGLGSYEQYF | TGTGCCAGCAGTTCAAGGGGGTTGGGGTCCTACGAGCAGTACTTC | once | . | TRBJ2-7 | TRBV27
CASSLQVDSPLHF | TGTGCCAGCAGTTTACAGGTGGACTCACCCCTCCACTTT | . | . | TRBJ1-6 | TRBV2
CATSSGLDGSEQFF | TGTGCCACCAGTTCGGGACTAGACGGGAGTGAGCAGTTCTTC | few | TRBD2 | TRBJ2-1 | TRBV24-1
CASSLISGEKLFF | TGTGCCAGCAGCTTAATTTCAGGGGAAAAACTGTTTTTT | . | . | TRBJ1-4 | TRBV7-9
CATSRDRGNQPQHF | TGTGCCACCAGCAGAGATCGGGGCAATCAGCCCCAGCATTTT | . | . | TRBJ1-5 | TRBV15
CAISAQASGSNEQFF | TGTGCCATCAGTGCCCAGGCCTCGGGGAGTAATGAGCAGTTCTTC | . | . | TRBJ2-1 | TRBV10-3
CASSQHPPAGYTF | TGCGCCAGCAGCCAGCATCCTCCAGCGGGTTACACCTTC | . | . | TRBJ1-2 | TRBV4-1
CASSSWTVTYEQYF | TGTGCCAGCAGTTCATGGACAGTAACCTACGAGCAGTACTTC | once | . | TRBJ2-7 | TRBV6-2/TRBV6-3
CASSSDREVEQFF | TGTGCCAGCAGCTCGGACAGGGAGGTTGAGCAGTTCTTC | . | TRBD1 | TRBJ2-1 | TRBV7-2
CASSEWEGGASPLHF | TGTGCCAGCAGTGAATGGGAAGGGGGAGCTTCACCCCTCCACTTT | . | . | TRBJ1-6 | TRBV25-1
CAISETSGGLEQYF | TGTGCCATCAGTGAGACTAGCGGAGGTTTGGAGCAGTACTTC | . | TRBD2 | TRBJ2-7 | TRBV10-3
CASAPDPGQGRETQYF | TGTGCCAGCGCCCCCGACCCGGGACAGGGTCGGGAGACCCAGTACTTC | . | TRBD1 | TRBJ2-5 | TRBV9
CASSSLITGELFF | TGTGCCAGCAGCTCCCTCATAACAGGAGAGCTGTTTTTT | . | . | TRBJ2-2 | TRBV7-2
CSAGRGEQFF | TGCAGTGCTGGGAGGGGTGAGCAGTTCTTC | . | TRBD2 | TRBJ2-1 | TRBV20-1
CASSESGVATGELFF | TGTGCCAGCAGTGAATCGGGGGTGGCCACCGGGGAGCTGTTTTTT | once | . | TRBJ2-2 | TRBV6-4
CASSLRTSVPYEQYF | TGTGCCAGCAGCCTAAGGACTAGTGTGCCCTACGAGCAGTACTTC | . | TRBD2 | TRBJ2-7 | TRBV27
CSVRTGGTETQYF | TGCAGCGTACGGACAGGCGGTACGGAGACCCAGTACTTC | . | TRBD1 | TRBJ2-5 | TRBV29-1
CASSPDEAAYTEAFF | TGTGCCAGCAGCCCCGACGAGGCGGCATACACTGAAGCTTTCTTT | . | . | TRBJ1-1 | TRBV14
CATSRAEARQFF | TGTGCCACCAGCAGAGCTGAGGCTAGACAGTTCTTC | . | . | TRBJ2-1 | TRBV15
CASSRSGSGANVLTF | TGTGCCAGCAGCCGGTCGGGGTCTGGGGCCAACGTCCTGACTTTC | . | . | TRBJ2-6 | TRBV7-9
CAWSGSWTGLQETQYF | TGTGCCTGGAGTGGATCGTGGACAGGGCTTCAAGAGACCCAGTACTTC | . | TRBD1 | TRBJ2-5 | TRBV30
CASSWDPTGFGANVLTF | TGTGCCAGCAGCTGGGACCCGACAGGGTTTGGGGCCAACGTCCTGACTTTC | . | TRBD1 | TRBJ2-6 | TRBV5-4
CASSLSGFWNTEAFF | TGTGCCAGCAGCCTATCAGGGTTTTGGAACACTGAAGCTTTCTTT | . | . | TRBJ1-1 | TRBV28
CASRVRGSGNTIYF | TGTGCCAGCAGGGTCCGGGGGTCCGGAAACACCATATATTTT | . | . | TRBJ1-3 | TRBV2
CASSLHRDGRGRYTGELFF | TGTGCCAGCAGCTTACACCGGGACGGGAGGGGAAGGTACACCGGGGAGCTGTTTTTT | . | TRBD2 | TRBJ2-2 | TRBV13
CASSIDRTANTEAFF | TGTGCCAGTAGTATAGATCGGACAGCGAACACTGAAGCTTTCTTT | once | . | TRBJ1-1 | TRBV19
CAWSASTGWVGSNQPQHF | TGTGCCTGGAGTGCATCGACAGGATGGGTCGGTAGCAATCAGCCCCAGCATTTT | . | . | TRBJ1-5 | TRBV30
CASSWGTGSGANVLTF | TGTGCCAGCAGCTGGGGTACAGGGTCTGGGGCCAACGTCCTGACTTTC | . | . | TRBJ2-6 | TRBV5-6
CSERQGGETQYF | TGCAGCGAACGACAGGGGGGAGAGACCCAGTACTTC | . | TRBD1 | TRBJ2-5 | TRBV29-1
CASSRQGTAGNTIYF | TGTGCCAGCAGCCGACAGGGGACGGCTGGAAACACCATATATTTT | . | TRBD1 | TRBJ1-3 | TRBV27
CASSEGLAGLYTGELFF | TGTGCCAGCAGCGAGGGTTTAGCGGGGTTGTACACCGGGGAGCTGTTTTTT | . | TRBD2 | TRBJ2-2 | TRBV9
CASSSPRQGDYTDTQYF | TGTGCCAGCAGCTCCCCCCGACAGGGGGACTACACAGATACGCAGTATTTT | . | TRBD1 | TRBJ2-3 | TRBV7-2
CASRDTYEQYF | TGTGCCAGCAGGGACACCTACGAGCAGTACTTC | . | . | TRBJ2-7 | TRBV6-5